These 17 T cell receptor beta chains came from one sample sequenced in a study of cytomegalovirus exposure and HLA in healthy donors. 60 Vbeta and 13 Jbeta primers were used in PCR. Some clones are missing from TCRdb's copy, which holds only in-frame ones; the method was immunoSEQ multiplex PCR. The table lists around 94,000 clones, 83% of them singletons. The sequenced sample consisted of PBMCs. These receptors were collected from a man aged 40-49 years in good health and CMV-seronegative.

This chain uses TRBV27 with TRBJ2-7; tentative D call: TRBD1 (6 bases). V gave up 5 bases and J gave up 2 bases, with 16 bases separating them. CDR3 length equals 15 residues. Germline V gives CDR1 MNHEY, CDR2 SMNVEV (reference sequence). DNA for the CDR3: TGTGCCAGCAGTCCAGCAGGGGAAAGGACCTACGAGCAGTACTTC. Residues: CASSPAGERTYEQYF.

The V call is TRBV12-5, the J call TRBJ1-2; 7 positions agree with TRBD1. This CDR3 has 14 residues. Germline V gene lookup returns CDR1 LGHNT and CDR2 FRNRAP. The V gene end was trimmed by 6 bases and the J gene end by 7 bases; junction bases not matched to a gene: 11. The CDR3 bases are TGTGCTAGTGGAACCGGGACAGTTTTCCGTGGCTACACCTTC. The encoded protein is CASGTGTVFRGYTF.

V and J are TRBV29-1 and TRBJ2-7; the match to TRBD1 covers 11 bases. This CDR3 has 14 amino acids. V was clipped by 5 bases and J by 6 bases; unmatched bases: 9. Germline V lookup: CDR1 SQVTM, CDR2 ANQGSEA. CDR3 protein: CSVKLGDRGAEQYF. In nucleotides, the CDR3 is TGCAGCGTTAAGTTGGGGGACAGGGGGGCCGAGCAGTACTTC.

This chain joins TRBV6-1 and TRBJ1-1, with D uncertain. The germline gives CDR1 MNHNS, CDR2 SASEGT. The CDR3 has 15 residues. V dropped 2 bases and J dropped 4 bases, with 14 bases sitting between them. The CDR3: CASSEITVRFTEAFF. DNA for the CDR3: TGTGCCAGCAGTGAAATAACAGTTAGATTCACTGAAGCTTTCTTT.

This chain connects TRBV5-1 to TRBJ2-2; tentative D call: TRBD1 (5 bases). CDR3 length: 15 residues. V lost 0 bases and J lost 0, with 6 bases in between. CDR1 SGHRS and CDR2 YFSETQ come from the germline V gene. CDR3 amino acids: CASSLVQANTGELFF. CDR3 coding DNA: TGCGCCAGCAGCTTGGTACAGGCGAACACCGGGGAGCTGTTTTTT.

J is TRBJ2-2 and V is TRBV11-2; TRBD2 agrees at 8 bases. Germline-derived CDR1 and CDR2 are SGHAT and FQNNGV. The CDR3 loop spans 18 amino acids. Trimming cost V 7 bases and J 1 base; bases outside gene matches: 14. Here the CDR3 reads CASTPTSGGRRNTGELFF. CDR3 in DNA: TGTGCCAGCACCCCGACCAGCGGGGGCCGCCGGAACACCGGGGAGCTGTTTTTT.

V usage is TRBV5-4 and J usage is TRBJ1-2; a weak D match, TRBD1 (6 bases). V was trimmed by 0 bases and J by 8 bases, leaving 8 bases between them. Germline V gene sequence: CDR1 SGHNT, CDR2 YYREEE (reference sequence). The CDR3 sequence is 12 residues long. The CDR3 DNA sequence: TGTGCCAGCAGCTTGGGGACAGAAGGCTACACCTTC. Protein product: CASSLGTEGYTF.

The chain has TRBV21-1 and TRBJ2-4; the table gives TRBD1 as D, unverified against the DNA. TRBV21-1 is noted as a pseudogene. The CDR3 has 18 amino acids. The CDR3 DNA reads TGTGCCAGCAGCAAAAGGGGGGGACAGGGGAAGCCCAAAAACATTCAGTACTTC. Its translation: CASSKRGGQGKPKNIQYF.

The V call is TRBV7-2, the J call TRBJ2-5, with 12 bases that match TRBD2. The length of the CDR3 is 15 residues. Germline V gives CDR1 SGHTA, CDR2 FQGNSA. V lost 5 bases, J lost 5 bases, and 6 bases stayed unmatched. CDR3 nucleotides: TGTGCCAGCAGCGCACGACTAGCGGGGGAGGAGACCCAGTACTTC. Its protein is CASSARLAGEETQYF.

The CDR3 nucleotides read TGCGCCAGCAGCTTGGGACAGGGGGCAGACTATGGCTACACCTTC. Translated, it gives CASSLGQGADYGYTF. The V call is TRBV5-1, the J call TRBJ1-2, with 10 bases that match TRBD1. CDR3 length: 15 residues. Germline CDR1 is SGHRS and CDR2 is YFSETQ. J gave up 3 bases and V 0 bases, and 2 bases lay outside the gene matches.

This chain joins TRBV5-1 and TRBJ2-1, with 13 bases fitting TRBD2. Losses at the gene ends were 2 bases for V and 7 bases for J; bases not matched to a gene: 6. This CDR3 has 16 residues. Germline V gene lookup returns CDR1 SGHRS and CDR2 YFSETQ. CDR3 DNA: TGCGCCAGCAGCTTCACTAGCGGGGGGGCGGGTAATGAGCAGTTCTTC. Translation gives CASSFTSGGAGNEQFF.

J is TRBJ2-3 and V is TRBV7-2; TRBD1 aligns across 7 bases. The germline V gene has CDR1 SGHTA and CDR2 FQGNSA. The CDR3 loop spans 16 amino acids. The V gene end was trimmed by 5 bases and the J gene end by 0 bases; junction bases not matched to a gene: 8. In DNA form, the CDR3 reads TGTGCCAGCAGCAGGGGGTTGGACAGGAGCACAGATACGCAGTATTTT. It encodes CASSRGLDRSTDTQYF.

The chain carries TRBV5-1 and TRBJ2-1; 12 bases map to TRBD2. Trimming at V came to 4 bases and at J to 7 bases, leaving 6 bases not matched to a gene. From germline, CDR1 is SGHRS and CDR2 YFSETQ. The CDR3 has 15 amino acids. CDR3 in DNA: TGCGCCAGCAGCCCTCTAGCGGGGGGGCCGAATGAGCAGTTCTTC. It translates to CASSPLAGGPNEQFF.

This clone has just a few counts. V and J are TRBV6-1 and TRBJ2-7; unclear D gene. The CDR3 is made up of 14 amino acids. The V gene lost 4 bases and the J gene lost 4 bases, with 14 bases spanning the gap. Germline V gene sequence: CDR1 MNHNS, CDR2 SASEGT. The CDR3 bases are TGTGCCAGCAGTGGTCAGGCCCCTCGATACGAGCAGTACTTC. It encodes CASSGQAPRYEQYF.

This chain connects TRBV19 to TRBJ1-2; 11 nucleotides agree with TRBD1. The V segment lost 3 bases and the J segment 8 bases; nucleotides outside the gene matches: 5. Germline CDR1 is LNHDA and CDR2 is SQIVND (reference sequence). The CDR3 is 14 residues long. CDR3 sequence reads: CASSMGQGGWGYTF. CDR3 nucleotides: TGTGCCAGTAGTATGGGACAGGGGGGATGGGGCTACACCTTC. The full variable domain, completed using reference TRBV19 and TRBJ1-2, is DGGITQSPKYLFRKEGQNVTLSCEQNLNHDAMYWYRQDPGQGLRLIYYSQIVNDFQKGDIAEGYSVSREKKESFPLTVTSAQKNPTAFYLCASSMGQGGWGYTFGSGTRLTVV.

The chain is built from TRBV5-1 and TRBJ2-2; weak D call: TRBD1 (6 bases). The CDR3 sequence is 14 residues long. With 2 bases removed from V and 3 bases from J, the gap between germline ends came to 8 bases. Per the germline V gene, CDR1 is SGHRS and CDR2 is YFSETQ. For the CDR3, the DNA is TGCGCCAGCAGCTTACAGGGACACACCGGGGAGCTGTTTTTT. Translating gives CASSLQGHTGELFF. The variable domain in full, with the rest retrieved from reference TRBV5-1 and TRBJ2-2, is KAGVTQTPRYLIKTRGQQVTLSCSPISGHRSVSWYQQTPGQGLQFLFEYFSETQRNKGNFPGRFSGRQFSNSRSEMNVSTLELGDSALYLCASSLQGHTGELFFGEGSRLTVL.

This sequence joins TRBV6-1 and TRBJ1-2; no clear D gene. The CDR3 has 13 residues. CDR1 is MNHNS and CDR2 is SASEGT in the germline V gene. V was trimmed by 3 bases and J by 3 bases, leaving 8 bases between them. CDR3 sequence reads: CASSDQDYYGYTF. CDR3 DNA: TGTGCCAGCAGTGACCAGGACTACTATGGCTACACCTTC.